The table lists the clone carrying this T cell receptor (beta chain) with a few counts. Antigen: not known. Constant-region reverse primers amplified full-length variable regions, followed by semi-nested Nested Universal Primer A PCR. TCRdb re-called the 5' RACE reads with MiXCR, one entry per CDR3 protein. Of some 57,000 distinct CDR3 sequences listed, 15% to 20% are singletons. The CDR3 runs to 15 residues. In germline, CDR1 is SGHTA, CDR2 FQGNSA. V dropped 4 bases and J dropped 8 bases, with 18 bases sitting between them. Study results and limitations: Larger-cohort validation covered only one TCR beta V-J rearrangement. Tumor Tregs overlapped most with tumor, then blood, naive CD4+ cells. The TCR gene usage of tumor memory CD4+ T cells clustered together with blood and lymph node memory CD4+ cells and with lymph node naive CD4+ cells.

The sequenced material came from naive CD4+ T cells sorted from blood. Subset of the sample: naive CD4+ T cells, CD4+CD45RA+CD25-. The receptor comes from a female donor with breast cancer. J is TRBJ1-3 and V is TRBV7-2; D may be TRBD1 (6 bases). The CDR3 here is CASSWTPRRQDTIYF. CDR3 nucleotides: TGTGCCAGCAGCTGGACACCCCGAAGACAGGACACCATATATTTT.